This TCR beta chain was identified in a study of T cell clonotyping in hematopoietic cell transplantation. The protocol was immunoSEQ multiplex PCR, while the TCRdb copy is restricted to in-frame clones and leaves out a portion. This table has tens of thousands of clones, 70% to 90% appearing once. Time point meaning: recipient sample about 28 days before transplant, after cytoreduction. This sequence originates from a man aged 55 to 69 with biphenotypic leukemia. Some clones in this sample may be carry-over from other donors' samples. The specimen comprised peripheral blood mononuclear cells, sampled before stem cell transplant.

The CDR3 protein is CASSERDRWTEAFF. CDR3 in DNA: TGTGCCAGCAGTGAACGGGACAGGTGGACTGAAGCTTTCTTT. J is TRBJ1-1 and V is TRBV2; 8 bases line up with TRBD1. Per the germline V gene, CDR1 is SNHLY and CDR2 is FYNNEI. The CDR3 has 14 residues. The V gene end was trimmed by 2 bases and the J gene end by 5 bases; junction bases not matched to a gene: 4.